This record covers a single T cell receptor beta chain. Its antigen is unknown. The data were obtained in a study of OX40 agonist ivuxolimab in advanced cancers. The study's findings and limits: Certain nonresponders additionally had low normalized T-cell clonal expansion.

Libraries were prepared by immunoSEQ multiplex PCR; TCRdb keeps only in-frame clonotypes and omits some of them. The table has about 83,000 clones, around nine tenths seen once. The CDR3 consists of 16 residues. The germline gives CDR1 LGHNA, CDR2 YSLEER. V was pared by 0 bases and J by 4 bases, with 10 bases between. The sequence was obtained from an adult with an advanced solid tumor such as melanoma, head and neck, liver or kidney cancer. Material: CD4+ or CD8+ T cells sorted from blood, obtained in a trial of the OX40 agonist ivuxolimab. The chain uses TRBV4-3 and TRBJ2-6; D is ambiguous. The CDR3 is CASSQETVAGANVLTF. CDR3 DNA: TGCGCCAGCAGCCAAGAGACGGTGGCAGGGGCCAACGTCCTGACTTTC.